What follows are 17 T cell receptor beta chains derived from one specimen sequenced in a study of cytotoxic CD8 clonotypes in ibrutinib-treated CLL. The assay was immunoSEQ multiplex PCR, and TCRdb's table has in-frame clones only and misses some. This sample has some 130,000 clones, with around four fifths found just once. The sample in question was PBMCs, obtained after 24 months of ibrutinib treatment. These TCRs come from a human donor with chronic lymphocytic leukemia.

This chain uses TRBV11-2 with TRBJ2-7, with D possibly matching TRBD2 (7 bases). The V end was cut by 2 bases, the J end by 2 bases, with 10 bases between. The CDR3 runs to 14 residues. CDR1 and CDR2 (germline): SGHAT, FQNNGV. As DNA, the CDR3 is TGTGCCAGCAGCTTATGGCGGGGGCCCTACGAGCAGTACTTC. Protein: CASSLWRGPYEQYF. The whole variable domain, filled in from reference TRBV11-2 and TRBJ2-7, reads EAGVAQSPRYKIIEKRQSVAFWCNPISGHATLYWYQQILGQGPKLLIQFQNNGVVDDSQLPKDRFSAERLKGVDSTLKIQPAKLEDSAVYLCASSLWRGPYEQYFGPGTRLTVT.

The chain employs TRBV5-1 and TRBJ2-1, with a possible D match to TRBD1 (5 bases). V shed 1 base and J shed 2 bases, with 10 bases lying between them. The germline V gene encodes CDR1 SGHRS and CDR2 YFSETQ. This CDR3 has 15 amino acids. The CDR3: CASSLRQTAYNEQFF. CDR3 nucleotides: TGCGCCAGCAGCTTGAGACAGACCGCCTACAATGAGCAGTTCTTC.

This CDR3 is CASSPSTRGNQPQHF. For the CDR3, the DNA is TGTGCCAGCTCGCCAAGTACCAGGGGTAATCAGCCCCAGCATTTT. The V and J genes are TRBV18 and TRBJ1-5, with D possibly TRBD1 on 6 matching bases. Germline assignment: CDR1 KGHSH and CDR2 LQKENI. The CDR3 is 15 residues long. V was shortened by 6 bases and J by 4 bases, with 16 bases between the two germline ends.

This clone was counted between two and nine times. This CDR3 reads CASSLGRHPTEAFF. In DNA form, the CDR3 reads TGTGCCAGCAGCTTGGGCAGGCACCCCACTGAAGCTTTCTTT. The chain employs TRBV5-4 and TRBJ1-1; unclear D gene. CDR3 size: 14 residues. Germline CDR1 SGHNT, CDR2 YYREEE (reference sequence). Trimming stripped 0 bases from V and 4 bases from J, with 10 bases between.

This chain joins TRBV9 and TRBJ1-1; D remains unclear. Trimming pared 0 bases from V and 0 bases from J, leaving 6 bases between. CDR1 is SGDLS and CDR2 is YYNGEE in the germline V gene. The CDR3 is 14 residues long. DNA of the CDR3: TGTGCCAGCAGCGTAGCAGCCCTGAACACTGAAGCTTTCTTT. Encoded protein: CASSVAALNTEAFF. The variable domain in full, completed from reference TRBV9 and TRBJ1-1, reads DSGVTQTPKHLITATGQRVTLRCSPRSGDLSVYWYQQSLDQGLQFLIQYYNGEERAKGNILERFSAQQFPDLHSELNLSSLELGDSALYFCASSVAALNTEAFFGQGTRLTVV.

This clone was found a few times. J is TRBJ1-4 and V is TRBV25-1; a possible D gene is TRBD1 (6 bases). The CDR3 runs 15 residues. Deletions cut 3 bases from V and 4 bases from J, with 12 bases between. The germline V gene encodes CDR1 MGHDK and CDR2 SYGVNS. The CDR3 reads CASSDIRGVNEKLFF. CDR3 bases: TGTGCCAGCAGTGATATAAGGGGGGTTAATGAAAAACTGTTTTTT.

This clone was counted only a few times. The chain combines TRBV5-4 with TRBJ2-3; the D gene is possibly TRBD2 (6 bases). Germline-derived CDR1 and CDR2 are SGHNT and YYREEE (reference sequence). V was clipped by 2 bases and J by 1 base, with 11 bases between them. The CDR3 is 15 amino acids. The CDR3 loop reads CASSFGGDGTDTQYF. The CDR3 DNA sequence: TGTGCCAGCAGCTTTGGCGGGGATGGCACAGATACGCAGTATTTT. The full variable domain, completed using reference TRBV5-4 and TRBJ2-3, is ETGVTQSPTHLIKTRGQQVTLRCSSQSGHNTVSWYQQALGQGPQFIFQYYREEENGRGNFPPRFSGLQFPNYSSELNVNALELDDSALYLCASSFGGDGTDTQYFGPGTRLTVL.

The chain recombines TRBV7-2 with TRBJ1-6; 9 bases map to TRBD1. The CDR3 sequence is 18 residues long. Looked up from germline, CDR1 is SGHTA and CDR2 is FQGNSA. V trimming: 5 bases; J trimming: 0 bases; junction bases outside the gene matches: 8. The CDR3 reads CASSQTGGSLSYNSPLHF. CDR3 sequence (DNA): TGTGCCAGCAGCCAGACAGGGGGTAGCCTCTCCTATAATTCACCCCTCCACTTT.

In nucleotides, the CDR3 is TGTGCCAGCAGCCCCTCCCAAGGACAGGGAAGTGATGGCTACACCTTC. Translation gives CASSPSQGQGSDGYTF. This chain joins TRBV5-4 and TRBJ1-2; 8 bases line up with TRBD1. Germline V gives CDR1 SGHNT, CDR2 YYREEE (reference sequence). The CDR3 contains 16 residues. V was clipped by 4 bases and J by 6 bases; unmatched bases: 14. Full variable domain (rest looked up from reference TRBV5-4 and TRBJ1-2): ETGVTQSPTHLIKTRGQQVTLRCSSQSGHNTVSWYQQALGQGPQFIFQYYREEENGRGNFPPRFSGLQFPNYSSELNVNALELDDSALYLCASSPSQGQGSDGYTFGSGTRLTVV.

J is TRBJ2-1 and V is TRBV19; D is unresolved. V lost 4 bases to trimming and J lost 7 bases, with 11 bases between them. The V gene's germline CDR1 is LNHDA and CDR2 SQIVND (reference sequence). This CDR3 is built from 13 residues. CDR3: CASSSASGNEQFF. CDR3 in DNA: TGTGCCAGTAGTAGCGCATCAGGTAATGAGCAGTTCTTC.

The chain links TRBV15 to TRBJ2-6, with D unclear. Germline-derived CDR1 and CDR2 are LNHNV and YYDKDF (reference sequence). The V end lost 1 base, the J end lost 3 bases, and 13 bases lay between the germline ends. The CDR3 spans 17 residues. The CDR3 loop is CATSRVVGAVGANVLTF. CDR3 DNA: TGTGCCACCAGCAGAGTCGTAGGTGCCGTTGGGGCCAACGTCCTGACTTTC.

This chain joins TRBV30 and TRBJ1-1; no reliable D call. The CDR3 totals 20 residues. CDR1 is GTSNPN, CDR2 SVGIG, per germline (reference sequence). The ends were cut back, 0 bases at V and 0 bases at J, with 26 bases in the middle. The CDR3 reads CAWSVMMVFLGDEMNTEAFF. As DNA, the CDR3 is TGTGCCTGGAGTGTAATGATGGTTTTTTTGGGAGACGAAATGAACACTGAAGCTTTCTTT.

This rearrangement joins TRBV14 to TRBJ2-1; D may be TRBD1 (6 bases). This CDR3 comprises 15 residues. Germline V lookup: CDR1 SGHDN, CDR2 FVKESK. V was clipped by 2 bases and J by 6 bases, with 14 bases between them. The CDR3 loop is CASSQILQGVNEQFF. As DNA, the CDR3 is TGTGCCAGCAGCCAAATATTACAGGGAGTCAATGAGCAGTTCTTC.

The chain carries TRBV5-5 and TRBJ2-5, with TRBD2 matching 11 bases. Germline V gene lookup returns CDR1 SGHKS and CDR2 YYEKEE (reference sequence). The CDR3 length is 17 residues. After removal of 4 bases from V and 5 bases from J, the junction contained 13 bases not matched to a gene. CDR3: CASSPGDSGGAVETQYF. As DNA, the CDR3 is TGTGCCAGCAGCCCCGGTGATAGCGGGGGGGCGGTGGAGACCCAGTACTTC.

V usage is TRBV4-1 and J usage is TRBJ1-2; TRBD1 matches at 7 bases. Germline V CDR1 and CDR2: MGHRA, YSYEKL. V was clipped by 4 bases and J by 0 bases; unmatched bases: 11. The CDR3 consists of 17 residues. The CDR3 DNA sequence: TGCGCCAGCAGCCCAAGGGCCCCGGGACAGACTAACTATGGCTACACCTTC. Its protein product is CASSPRAPGQTNYGYTF.

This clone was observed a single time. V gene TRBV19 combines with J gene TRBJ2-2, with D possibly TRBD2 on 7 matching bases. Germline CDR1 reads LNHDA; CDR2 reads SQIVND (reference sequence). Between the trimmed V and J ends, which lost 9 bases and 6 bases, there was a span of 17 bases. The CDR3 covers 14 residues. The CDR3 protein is CASTSGGRSGELFF. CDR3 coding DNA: TGTGCCAGCACCTCGGGGGGCCGTTCCGGGGAGCTGTTTTTT.

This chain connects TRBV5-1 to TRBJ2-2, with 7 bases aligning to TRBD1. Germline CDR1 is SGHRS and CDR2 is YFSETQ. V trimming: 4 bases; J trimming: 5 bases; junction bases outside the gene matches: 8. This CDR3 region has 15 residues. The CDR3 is CASSRRQGGTGELFF. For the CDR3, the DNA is TGCGCCAGCAGCAGAAGACAGGGCGGAACCGGGGAGCTGTTTTTT.